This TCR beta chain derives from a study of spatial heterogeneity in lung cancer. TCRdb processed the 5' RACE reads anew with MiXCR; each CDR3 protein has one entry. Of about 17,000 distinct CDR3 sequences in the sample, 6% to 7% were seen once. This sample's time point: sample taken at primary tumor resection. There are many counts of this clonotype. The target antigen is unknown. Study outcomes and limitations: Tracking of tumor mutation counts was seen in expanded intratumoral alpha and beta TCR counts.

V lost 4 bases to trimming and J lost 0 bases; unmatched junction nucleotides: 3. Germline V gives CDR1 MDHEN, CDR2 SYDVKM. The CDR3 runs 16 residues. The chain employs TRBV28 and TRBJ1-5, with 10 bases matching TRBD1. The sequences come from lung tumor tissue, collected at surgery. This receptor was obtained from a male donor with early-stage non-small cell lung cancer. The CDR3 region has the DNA TGTGCCAGCAGTTCTTGGACAGGGGGTAGCAATCAGCCCCAGCATTTT. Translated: CASSSWTGGSNQPQHF.